This is a list of T cell receptor beta chains from one sample in a study of cytomegalovirus exposure and HLA in healthy donors. Sequencing used immunoSEQ multiplex PCR; TCRdb keeps in-frame clones, though not all of them. The table lists about 190,000 clones, roughly 81% of them singletons. The sequenced material came from PBMCs. The receptors derive from a woman between 25 and 40 years old in good health and CMV-seropositive. Both conserved end residues are part of each CDR3. A D gene is named only where the DNA matches it firmly. Some rows have no size entry. The others give once, few or many, or a class for an expanded clone.

J | size | D | V | CDR3 | DNA
TRBJ2-1 | once | TRBD2 | TRBV27 | CASSPGTSGRNEQFF | TGTGCCAGCAGTCCAGGGACTAGCGGGAGGAATGAGCAGTTCTTC
TRBJ1-4 | - | - | TRBV7-9 | CASSLSGATNEKLFF | TGTGCCAGCAGCTTATCAGGGGCAACTAATGAAAAACTGTTTTTT
TRBJ2-3 | - | TRBD1 | TRBV19 | CASSIGTGRADTQYF | TGTGCCAGTAGTATCGGGACAGGGCGCGCAGATACGCAGTATTTT
TRBJ2-3 | - | - | TRBV5-1 | CASSLDATSTDTQYF | TGCGCCAGCAGCTTGGATGCAACTAGCACAGATACGCAGTATTTT
TRBJ2-1 | - | - | TRBV27 | CASGFTFFDNEQFF | TGTGCCAGCGGCTTCACGTTTTTTGACAATGAGCAGTTCTTC
TRBJ2-1 | - | TRBD2 | TRBV29-1 | CSVSHPLAGVASAYNEQFF | TGCAGCGTTTCCCACCCACTAGCGGGAGTAGCTAGCGCCTACAATGAGCAGTTCTTC
TRBJ1-1 | - | TRBD1 | TRBV5-1 | CASGTVLNTEAFF | TGCGCCAGCGGGACAGTTCTGAACACTGAAGCTTTCTTT
TRBJ2-7 | - | - | TRBV29-1 | CSAGGQGYSYEQYF | TGCAGCGCCGGCGGCCAGGGATACTCCTACGAGCAGTACTTC
TRBJ2-1 | - | TRBD2 | TRBV5-1 | CASSFRIAGEGNNEQFF | TGCGCCAGCAGCTTTAGAATAGCGGGAGAGGGGAACAATGAGCAGTTCTTC
TRBJ2-7 | - | - | TRBV6-4 | CASSEWPSYEQYF | TGTGCCAGCAGTGAGTGGCCCTCCTACGAGCAGTACTTC
TRBJ1-1 | - | - | TRBV6-5 | CASRPVPGAEAFF | TGTGCCAGCAGACCTGTCCCGGGGGCTGAAGCTTTCTTT
TRBJ2-1 | - | - | TRBV11-2 | CASSPPAGTYNEQFF | TGTGCCAGCAGCCCCCCCGCGGGTACCTACAATGAGCAGTTCTTC
TRBJ2-2 | - | TRBD1 | TRBV11-2 | CASSSRQGRTGELFF | TGTGCCAGCAGCTCTAGACAGGGAAGAACCGGGGAGCTGTTTTTT
TRBJ2-7 | - | TRBD2 | TRBV29-1 | CSVEAWGTSGGAYEQYF | TGCAGCGTTGAAGCCTGGGGGACTAGCGGGGGCGCCTACGAGCAGTACTTC
TRBJ2-7 | few | - | TRBV2 | CASSDKASYSYEQYF | TGTGCCAGCAGTGATAAGGCTAGCTACTCCTACGAGCAGTACTTC
TRBJ2-6 | - | - | TRBV5-4 | CASSILSGANVLTF | TGTGCCAGCAGCATTCTGTCTGGGGCCAACGTCCTGACTTTC
TRBJ2-7 | - | TRBD2 | TRBV2 | CASREREAYEQYF | TGTGCCAGCAGGGAGCGGGAGGCCTACGAGCAGTACTTC
TRBJ2-7 | - | - | TRBV15 | CATSGGYYEQYF | TGTGCCACCAGCGGAGGGTACTACGAGCAGTACTTC
TRBJ2-5 | - | TRBD2 | TRBV7-9 | CASRLGGLLETQYF | TGTGCCAGCAGATTGGGGGGGTTATTAGAGACCCAGTACTTC
TRBJ1-1 | - | - | TRBV19 | CASIDGENTEAFF | TGTGCCAGTATCGACGGGGAAAACACTGAAGCTTTCTTT
TRBJ2-3 | - | TRBD2 | TRBV19 | CASSISLAGPDTQYF | TGTGCCAGTAGTATCTCACTAGCGGGTCCAGATACGCAGTATTTT
TRBJ1-1 | - | TRBD1 | TRBV6-5 | CASSYSARGVVTEAFF | TGTGCCAGCAGTTACTCCGCCAGGGGGGTAGTCACTGAAGCTTTCTTT
TRBJ2-2 | - | TRBD2 | TRBV28 | CASSFNLAGVETGELFF | TGTGCCAGCAGTTTCAACCTAGCGGGAGTCGAGACCGGGGAGCTGTTTTTT
TRBJ2-7 | - | - | TRBV7-9 | CSSSLGGGEQYF | TGTTCCAGCAGCTTAGGAGGGGGCGAGCAGTACTTC
TRBJ2-1 | few | TRBD2 | TRBV5-1 | CASSSATVGLAVNNEQFF | TGCGCCAGCAGTTCCGCTACGGTGGGACTAGCGGTCAACAATGAGCAGTTCTTC
TRBJ2-7 | - | - | TRBV7-6 | CASSLVTGDVYEQYF | TGTGCCAGCAGCTTAGTGACGGGAGATGTCTACGAGCAGTACTTC
TRBJ2-7 | - | - | TRBV6-1 | CATRDLPPNEQYF | TGTGCCACCCGGGACTTACCCCCCAACGAGCAGTACTTC
TRBJ2-7 | - | TRBD2 | TRBV10-3 | CAIRLAGGDEQYF | TGTGCCATCCGACTAGCGGGAGGTGACGAGCAGTACTTC
TRBJ1-3 | - | - | TRBV28 | CASSLGGNSGNTIYF | TGTGCCAGCAGTTTAGGGGGCAACTCTGGAAACACCATATATTTT
TRBJ2-3 | - | TRBD2 | TRBV4-2 | CASSQELAVSTDTQYF | TGTGCCAGCAGCCAAGAACTAGCGGTTAGCACAGATACGCAGTATTTT
TRBJ1-2 | - | - | TRBV5-5 | CASSLEPGYGYGYTF | TGTGCCAGCAGCTTGGAACCGGGTTACGGCTATGGCTACACCTTC
TRBJ2-7 | - | TRBD1 | TRBV5-1 | CASRARDRVRYEQYF | TGCGCCAGCAGGGCCCGGGACAGGGTGCGGTACGAGCAGTACTTC
TRBJ1-1 | - | - | TRBV28 | CATMYGGFRNTEAFF | TGTGCCACCATGTACGGGGGGTTTAGAAACACTGAAGCTTTCTTT
TRBJ2-7 | - | TRBD2 | TRBV28 | CASTDRGGRAYEQYF | TGTGCCAGCACCGACCGGGGCGGGAGGGCCTACGAGCAGTACTTC
TRBJ1-3 | - | - | TRBV7-9 | CASSLVPVRDSGNTIYF | TGTGCCAGCAGCCTAGTACCCGTGAGGGACTCTGGAAACACCATATATTTT
TRBJ2-2 | - | TRBD2 | TRBV2 | CASRSGLAHTGELFF | TGTGCCAGCAGATCGGGACTAGCGCATACCGGGGAGCTGTTTTTT
TRBJ1-1 | - | - | TRBV28 | CASSFSPGRMNTEAFF | TGTGCCAGCAGTTTTTCTCCTGGCCGCATGAACACTGAAGCTTTCTTT
TRBJ1-5 | - | TRBD1 | TRBV4-1 | CASSQETGGVQPQHF | TGCGCCAGCAGCCAAGAGACAGGGGGCGTTCAGCCCCAGCATTTT
TRBJ1-1 | - | - | TRBV19 | CASISGVEAFF | TGTGCCAGTATTTCAGGGGTCGAAGCTTTCTTT
TRBJ1-1 | - | - | TRBV4-1 | CASSPIGDPGMNTEAFF | TGCGCCAGCAGCCCGATTGGAGATCCCGGGATGAACACTGAAGCTTTCTTT